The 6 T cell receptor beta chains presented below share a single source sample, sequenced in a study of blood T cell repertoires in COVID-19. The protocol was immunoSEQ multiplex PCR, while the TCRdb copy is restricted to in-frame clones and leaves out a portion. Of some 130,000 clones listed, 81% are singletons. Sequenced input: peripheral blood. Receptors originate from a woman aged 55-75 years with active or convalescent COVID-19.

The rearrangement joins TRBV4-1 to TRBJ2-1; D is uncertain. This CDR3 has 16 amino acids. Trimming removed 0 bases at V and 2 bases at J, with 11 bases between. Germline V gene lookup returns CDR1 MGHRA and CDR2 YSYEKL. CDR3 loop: CASSQDQRRTYNEQFF. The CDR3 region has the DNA TGCGCCAGCAGCCAAGACCAGCGAAGGACCTACAATGAGCAGTTCTTC.

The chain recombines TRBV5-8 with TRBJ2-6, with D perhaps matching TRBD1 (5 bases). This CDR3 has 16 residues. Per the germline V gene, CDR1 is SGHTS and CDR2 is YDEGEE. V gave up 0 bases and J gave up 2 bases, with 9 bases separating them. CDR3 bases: TGTGCCAGCAGCTTGGAGGGGTCTGCTGGGGCCAACGTCCTGACTTTC. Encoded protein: CASSLEGSAGANVLTF.

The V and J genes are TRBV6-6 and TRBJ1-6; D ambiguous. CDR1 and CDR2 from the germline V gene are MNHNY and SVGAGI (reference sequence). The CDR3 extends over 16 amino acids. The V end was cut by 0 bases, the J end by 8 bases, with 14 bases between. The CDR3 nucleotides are TGTGCCAGCAGTTACTCGAGGCGGAATATCGATTCACCCCTCCACTTT. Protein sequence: CASSYSRRNIDSPLHF.

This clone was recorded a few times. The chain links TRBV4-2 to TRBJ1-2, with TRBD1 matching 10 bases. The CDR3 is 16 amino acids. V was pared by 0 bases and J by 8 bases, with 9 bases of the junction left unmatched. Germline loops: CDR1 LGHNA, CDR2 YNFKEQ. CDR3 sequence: CASSQELSTGGLGYTF. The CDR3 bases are TGTGCCAGCAGCCAAGAGCTCTCGACAGGGGGCCTCGGCTACACCTTC.

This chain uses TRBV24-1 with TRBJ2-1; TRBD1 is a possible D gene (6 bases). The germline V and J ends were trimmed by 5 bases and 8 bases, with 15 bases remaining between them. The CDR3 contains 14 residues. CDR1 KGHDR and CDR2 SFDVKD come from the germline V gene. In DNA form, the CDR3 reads TGTGCCACCAGTGTTCAGGGGCTTGGGGATGAGCAGTTCTTC. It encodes CATSVQGLGDEQFF.

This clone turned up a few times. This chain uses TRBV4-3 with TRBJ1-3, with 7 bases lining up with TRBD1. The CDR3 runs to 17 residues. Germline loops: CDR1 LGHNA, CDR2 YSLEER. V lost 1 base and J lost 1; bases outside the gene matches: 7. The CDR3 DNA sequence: TGCGCCAGCAGCCAAGCGTTTTCGGGACAGTCTGGAAACACCATATATTTT. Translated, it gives CASSQAFSGQSGNTIYF.